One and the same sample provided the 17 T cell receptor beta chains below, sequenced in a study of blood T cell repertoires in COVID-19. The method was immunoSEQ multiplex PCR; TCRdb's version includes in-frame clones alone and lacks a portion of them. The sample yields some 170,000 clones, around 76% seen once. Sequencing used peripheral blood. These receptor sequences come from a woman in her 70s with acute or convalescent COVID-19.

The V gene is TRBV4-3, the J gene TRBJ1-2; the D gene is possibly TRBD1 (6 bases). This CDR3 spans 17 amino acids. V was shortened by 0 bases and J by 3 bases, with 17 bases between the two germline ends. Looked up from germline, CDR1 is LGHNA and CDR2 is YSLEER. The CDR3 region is CASSQDFSTGNYYGYTF. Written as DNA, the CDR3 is TGCGCCAGCAGCCAAGATTTTTCGACAGGCAACTACTATGGCTACACCTTC.

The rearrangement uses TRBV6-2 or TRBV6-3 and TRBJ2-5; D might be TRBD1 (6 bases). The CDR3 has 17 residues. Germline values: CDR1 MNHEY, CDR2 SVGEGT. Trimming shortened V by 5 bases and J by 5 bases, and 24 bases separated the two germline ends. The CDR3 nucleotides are TGTGCCAGCAGTCTCGGCGGGCCCACAGGGTTCCGTGAGACCCAGTACTTC. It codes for CASSLGGPTGFRETQYF.

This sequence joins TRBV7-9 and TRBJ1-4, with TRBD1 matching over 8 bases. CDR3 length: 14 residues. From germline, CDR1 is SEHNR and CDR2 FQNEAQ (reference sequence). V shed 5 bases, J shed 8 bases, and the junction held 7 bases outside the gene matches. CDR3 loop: CASSEQGVVEKLFF. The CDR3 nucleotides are TGTGCCAGCAGCGAACAGGGGGTCGTGGAAAAACTGTTTTTT.

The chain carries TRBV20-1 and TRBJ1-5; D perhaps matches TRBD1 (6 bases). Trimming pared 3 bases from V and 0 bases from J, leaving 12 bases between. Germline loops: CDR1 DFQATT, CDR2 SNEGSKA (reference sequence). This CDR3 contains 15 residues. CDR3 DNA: TGCAGTGCTAGTTCCTTGGACAGTAGCAATCAGCCCCAGCATTTT. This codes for CSASSLDSSNQPQHF.

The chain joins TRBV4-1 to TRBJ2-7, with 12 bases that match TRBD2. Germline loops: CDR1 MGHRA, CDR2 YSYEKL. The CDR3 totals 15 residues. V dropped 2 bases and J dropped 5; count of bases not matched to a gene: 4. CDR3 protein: CASSQLAGGPHEQYF. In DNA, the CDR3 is TGCGCCAGCAGCCAACTAGCGGGAGGGCCCCACGAGCAGTACTTC.

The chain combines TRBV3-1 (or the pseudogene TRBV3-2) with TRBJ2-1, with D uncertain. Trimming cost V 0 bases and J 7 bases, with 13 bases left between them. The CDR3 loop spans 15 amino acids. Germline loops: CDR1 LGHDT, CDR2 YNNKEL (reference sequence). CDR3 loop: CASSQDTVESNEQFF. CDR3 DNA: TGTGCCAGCAGCCAAGATACGGTAGAATCGAATGAGCAGTTCTTC.

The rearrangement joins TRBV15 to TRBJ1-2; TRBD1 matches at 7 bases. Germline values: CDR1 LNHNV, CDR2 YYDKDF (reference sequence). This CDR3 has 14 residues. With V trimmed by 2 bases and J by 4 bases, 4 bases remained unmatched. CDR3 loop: CATSRRQGGYGYTF. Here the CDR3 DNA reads TGTGCCACCAGCAGAAGACAGGGCGGCTATGGCTACACCTTC.

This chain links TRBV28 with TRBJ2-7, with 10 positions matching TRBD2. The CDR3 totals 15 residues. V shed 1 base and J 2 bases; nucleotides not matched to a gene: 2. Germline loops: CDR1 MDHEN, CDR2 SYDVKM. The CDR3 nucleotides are TGTGCCAGCAGTTTATTAGCGGGGGGTACCTACGAGCAGTACTTC. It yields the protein CASSLLAGGTYEQYF.

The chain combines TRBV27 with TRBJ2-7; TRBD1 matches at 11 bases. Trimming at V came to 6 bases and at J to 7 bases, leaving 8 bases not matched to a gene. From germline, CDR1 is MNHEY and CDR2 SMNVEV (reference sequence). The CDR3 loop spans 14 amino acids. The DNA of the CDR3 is TGTGCCAGCAGGCCGGGACAGGGGGTGATGGAGCAGTACTTC. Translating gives CASRPGQGVMEQYF.

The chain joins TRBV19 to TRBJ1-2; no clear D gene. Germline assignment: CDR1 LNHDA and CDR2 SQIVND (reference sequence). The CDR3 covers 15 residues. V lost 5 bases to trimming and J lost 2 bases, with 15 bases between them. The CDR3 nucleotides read TGTGCCAGTAGTCTTCTAGGATCAACCAACTATGGCTACACCTTC. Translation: CASSLLGSTNYGYTF.

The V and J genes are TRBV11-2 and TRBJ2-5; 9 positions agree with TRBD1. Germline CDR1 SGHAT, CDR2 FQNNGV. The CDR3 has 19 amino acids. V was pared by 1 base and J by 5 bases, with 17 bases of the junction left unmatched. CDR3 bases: TGTGCCAGCAGCTTAGCACATCTGGCCGGGACAGGGTCGACGGAGACCCAGTACTTC. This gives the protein CASSLAHLAGTGSTETQYF.

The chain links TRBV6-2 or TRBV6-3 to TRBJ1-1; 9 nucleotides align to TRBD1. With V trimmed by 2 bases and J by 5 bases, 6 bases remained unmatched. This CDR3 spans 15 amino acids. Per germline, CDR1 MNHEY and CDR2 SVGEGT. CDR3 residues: CASSYGDRGGTEAFF. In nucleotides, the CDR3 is TGTGCCAGCAGTTACGGCGACAGGGGGGGTACTGAAGCTTTCTTT.

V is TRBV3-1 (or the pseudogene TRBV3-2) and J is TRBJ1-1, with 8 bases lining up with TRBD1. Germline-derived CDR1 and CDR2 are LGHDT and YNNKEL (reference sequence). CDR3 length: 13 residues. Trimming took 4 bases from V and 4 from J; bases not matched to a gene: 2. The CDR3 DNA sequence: TGTGCCAGCAGCCGTGGACAGGGCACTGAAGCTTTCTTT. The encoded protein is CASSRGQGTEAFF.

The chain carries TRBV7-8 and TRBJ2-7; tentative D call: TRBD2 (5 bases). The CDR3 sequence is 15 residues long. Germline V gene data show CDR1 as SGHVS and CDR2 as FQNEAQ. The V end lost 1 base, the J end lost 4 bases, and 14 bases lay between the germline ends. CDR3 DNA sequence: TGTGCCAGCAGCTTAGTAGTGACTGGGAGATACGAGCAGTACTTC. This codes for CASSLVVTGRYEQYF.

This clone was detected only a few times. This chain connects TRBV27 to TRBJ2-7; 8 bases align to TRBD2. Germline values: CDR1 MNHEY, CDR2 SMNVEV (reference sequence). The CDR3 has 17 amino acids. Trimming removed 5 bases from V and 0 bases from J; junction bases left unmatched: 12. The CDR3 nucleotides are TGTGCCAGCAGTCCCCGGGGAGTAGCGGGGTCCTCCTACGAGCAGTACTTC. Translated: CASSPRGVAGSSYEQYF.

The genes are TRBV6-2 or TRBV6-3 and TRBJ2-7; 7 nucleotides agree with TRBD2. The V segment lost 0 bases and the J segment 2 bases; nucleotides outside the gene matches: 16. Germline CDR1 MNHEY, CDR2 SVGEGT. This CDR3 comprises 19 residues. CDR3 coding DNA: TGTGCCAGCAGTTACTCGGCCGGACAATGGCGGGAGATTCCCTACGAGCAGTACTTC. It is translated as CASSYSAGQWREIPYEQYF.

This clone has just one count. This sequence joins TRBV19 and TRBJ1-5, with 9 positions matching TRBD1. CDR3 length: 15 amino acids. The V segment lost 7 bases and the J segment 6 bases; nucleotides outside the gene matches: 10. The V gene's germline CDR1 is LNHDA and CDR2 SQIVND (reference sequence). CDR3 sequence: CASNGGTGSGQPQHF. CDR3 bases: TGTGCCAGTAACGGGGGGACAGGGTCGGGTCAGCCCCAGCATTTT.